This T cell receptor beta chain originates from a study of regulatory T cells in long-lasting Graves disease. Findings and caveats of the study: Newly diagnosed patients shared 750 to 1,000 public clonotypes; persistent patients shared some 2,700.

CDR3-region Arm-PCR and iRepertoire HTBI primers produced the TCR beta libraries. Authors' analysis steps: Sample data revealed 60 to 80 TRBV and 12 to 15 TRBJ segments. TCRdb passed the multiplex PCR reads through MiXCR, listing each CDR3 protein once. These V and J calls originate from TCRdb's pipeline instead of the authors' own analysis. The data contain a few hundred thousand distinct CDR3 sequences, 20% to 25% of them singletons. This CDR3 has 14 amino acids. CDR1 and CDR2 from the germline V gene are LGHDT and YNNKEL (reference sequence). Trimming cost V 0 bases and J 5 bases, with 8 bases left between them. This clonotype has a count of ten or more. Its antigen is currently unknown. The time point: newly diagnosed GD, antithyroid drugs for less than 3 months. RNA from PBMCs was the source of the TCR library. Per American Thyroid Association guidelines, Graves' disease was diagnosed. In Xi'an, China, an endocrinology department was the source of patients.

The chain employs TRBV3-1 and TRBJ2-4; D may be TRBD2 (6 bases). The TCR comes from a female donor with Graves disease. The sequenced sample was peripheral blood mononuclear cells (PBMCs), obtained at new diagnosis, from a patient treated with antithyroid drugs. In nucleotides, the CDR3 is TGTGCCAGCAGCCAAGATTGGGGGGAAAACATTCAGTACTTC. It yields the protein CASSQDWGENIQYF.